These T cell receptor beta chains were read from a single sample in a study of CD8 T cells in ankylosing spondylitis. TCRdb redid the calling of the 5' RACE reads with MiXCR, one entry per CDR3 protein. The data hold about 200,000 distinct CDR3 sequences, with 10% to 15% observed a single time. Material for sequencing was blood, either unsorted or a sorted T cell fraction (not recorded which). The source of these receptors is a male donor with ankylosing spondylitis or in good health (not recorded which). Both conserved end residues are part of each CDR3. Each record gives: V gene, D gene, clone size, J gene, CDR3 protein, CDR3 DNA. A D gene is named only where the DNA matches it firmly. Clone sizes are given selectively: once, few, many, or a class where the clone is expanded.

TRBV3-1	.	many	TRBJ2-7	CASSPDGYEQYF	TGTGCCAGCAGCCCGGACGGCTACGAGCAGTACTTC
TRBV27	.	few	TRBJ1-1	CASSPGRGMNTEAFF	TGTGCCAGCAGTCCCGGACGGGGAATGAACACTGAAGCTTTCTTT
TRBV7-9	.	.	TRBJ2-1	CASSLGTNLYNEQFF	TGTGCCAGCAGCTTAGGGACTAACCTCTACAATGAGCAGTTCTTC
TRBV12-5	TRBD2	.	TRBJ2-3	CASALAGSTDTQYF	TGTGCTAGTGCCTTAGCGGGTTCCACAGATACGCAGTATTTT
TRBV3-1	TRBD2	many	TRBJ2-1	CASSQDSGGAYNEQFF	TGTGCCAGCAGCCAAGATAGCGGGGGGGCCTACAATGAGCAGTTCTTC
TRBV5-1	.	.	TRBJ1-1	CASSLVSPDTEAFF	TGCGCCAGCAGCTTGGTCAGTCCGGACACTGAAGCTTTCTTT
TRBV5-1	TRBD2	many	TRBJ2-5	CASSSTSGAETQYF	TGCGCCAGCAGCTCTACTAGCGGGGCGGAGACCCAGTACTTC
TRBV6-1	TRBD1	.	TRBJ2-7	CASVPGQGFEQYF	TGTGCCAGCGTCCCGGGACAGGGGTTCGAGCAGTACTTC
TRBV7-2	TRBD2	few	TRBJ2-3	CASSSLTSLYTDTQYF	TGTGCCAGCAGCTCCTTGACTAGCCTATACACAGATACGCAGTATTTT
TRBV27	TRBD2	.	TRBJ2-1	CASSLTPGGVYNEQFF	TGTGCCAGCAGTTTGACCCCCGGGGGGGTTTACAATGAGCAGTTCTTC
TRBV27	.	.	TRBJ1-5	CASSFLSNQPQHF	TGTGCCAGCAGTTTTTTGAGCAATCAGCCCCAGCATTTT
TRBV5-1	TRBD2	.	TRBJ2-7	CASSLGSGEGEQYF	TGCGCCAGCAGCTTGGGTAGCGGGGAGGGCGAGCAGTACTTC
TRBV6-2/TRBV6-3	.	many	TRBJ2-3	CASNQNGRADTQYF	TGTGCCAGCAATCAAAACGGGCGGGCAGATACGCAGTATTTT
TRBV5-5	.	.	TRBJ1-4	CASSFRPGKLFF	TGTGCCAGCAGCTTTCGTCCCGGGAAACTGTTTTTT
TRBV7-9	.	.	TRBJ2-2	CASSLMTPGTGELFF	TGTGCCAGCAGCTTAATGACTCCGGGCACCGGGGAGCTGTTTTTT
TRBV2	.	few	TRBJ2-5	CASSGGMKFKETQYF	TGTGCCAGCAGTGGGGGGATGAAATTTAAGGAGACCCAGTACTTC
TRBV7-2	.	.	TRBJ2-3	CASSEPPDTQYF	TGTGCCAGCAGCGAACCACCAGATACGCAGTATTTT
TRBV7-9	.	few	TRBJ2-7	CASSLSTGVREYEQYF	TGTGCCAGCAGCCTCTCTACCGGGGTGAGGGAATACGAGCAGTACTTC
TRBV4-1	TRBD1	.	TRBJ1-2	CASSQVHLGQANYGYTF	TGCGCCAGCAGCCAAGTGCATCTTGGACAGGCCAACTATGGCTACACCTTC
TRBV29-1	.	.	TRBJ1-1	CSVAAYTEAFF	TGCAGCGTTGCAGCGTACACTGAAGCTTTCTTT
TRBV30	.	few	TRBJ2-1	CACSQVGLEQFF	TGTGCCTGTTCCCAGGTCGGACTTGAGCAGTTCTTC
TRBV27	TRBD2	.	TRBJ2-1	CASNSGPRTSGRCNEQFF	TGTGCCAGCAACTCAGGACCTCGGACTAGCGGGAGGTGCAATGAGCAGTTCTTC
TRBV7-2	.	few	TRBJ2-5	CASSFIPLTQYF	TGTGCCAGCAGCTTTATCCCTCTGACCCAGTACTTC
TRBV29-1	TRBD2	few	TRBJ2-7	CSVGGLAGTYEQYF	TGCAGCGTGGGGGGACTAGCGGGGACCTACGAGCAGTACTTC
TRBV3-1	TRBD2	few	TRBJ2-1	CASSPDGLAAPYNEQFF	TGTGCCAGCAGCCCCGACGGACTAGCGGCCCCTTACAATGAGCAGTTCTTC
TRBV4-2	.	.	TRBJ2-7	CASSQETRAGGASYEQYF	TGTGCCAGCAGCCAAGAAACCCGAGCTGGGGGCGCCTCCTACGAGCAGTACTTC
TRBV5-1	.	.	TRBJ2-1	CASSLDGTSGDNEQFF	TGCGCCAGCAGCTTGGACGGGACCTCCGGAGACAATGAGCAGTTCTTC
TRBV20-1	.	many	TRBJ1-1	CSAAGRGLTEAFF	TGCAGTGCCGCGGGCCGGGGGCTCACTGAAGCTTTCTTT
TRBV5-1	.	.	TRBJ2-7	CASSFRDPSYEQYF	TGCGCCAGCAGCTTCAGAGATCCTTCCTACGAGCAGTACTTC
TRBV11-1	.	few	TRBJ2-3	CASSSGKVRDTLTDTQYF	TGTGCCAGCAGCTCGGGGAAAGTCCGGGACACCCTCACAGATACGCAGTATTTT
TRBV20-1	.	few	TRBJ2-7	CSARGGPLYEQYF	TGCAGTGCTAGAGGGGGCCCCCTCTACGAGCAGTACTTC
TRBV5-1	.	few	TRBJ2-7	CASSLGGLMEYF	TGCGCCAGCAGCTTGGGTGGCCTGATGGAGTACTTC
TRBV4-2	.	few	TRBJ1-2	CASSQETASNYGYTF	TGTGCCAGCAGCCAAGAAACAGCAAGTAACTATGGCTACACCTTC